The 24 T cell receptor beta chains reported below all come from one sample, sequenced in a study of cytomegalovirus exposure and HLA in healthy donors. 13 Jbeta primers and 60 Vbeta primers were used for the PCR. The data were produced by immunoSEQ multiplex PCR, yet TCRdb's version contains in-frame clones alone and is incomplete. The sample lists over 35,000 clones, approximately 75% occurring once. Sequenced material: PBMCs. Receptor source: a man in his forties or fifties in good health and CMV-seronegative.

The rearrangement joins TRBV14 to TRBJ2-7; 8 bases fit TRBD2. This CDR3 has 14 residues. V lost 4 bases to trimming and J lost 3 bases; unmatched junction nucleotides: 5. Germline loops: CDR1 SGHDN, CDR2 FVKESK. CDR3 nucleotides: TGTGCCAGCAGCCGTGCGGGAGGCTACTACGAGCAGTACTTC. This gives the protein CASSRAGGYYEQYF.

This sequence joins TRBV5-6 and TRBJ1-2; maybe TRBD1 (6 bases). The germline V gene encodes CDR1 SGHDT and CDR2 YYEEEE. The ends were cut back, 2 bases at V and 2 bases at J, with 7 bases in the middle. The CDR3 contains 13 residues. The CDR3 region is CASSFTGNYGYTF. The CDR3 nucleotides read TGTGCCAGCAGCTTTACAGGGAACTATGGCTACACCTTC.

The J gene is TRBJ1-1, the V gene TRBV27; the D gene is possibly TRBD1 (5 bases). V gave up 5 bases and J gave up 5 bases, with 15 bases separating them. CDR1 and CDR2 (germline): MNHEY, SMNVEV (reference sequence). The CDR3 contains 14 residues. CDR3 protein: CASSLWQGGTEAFF. The CDR3 bases are TGTGCCAGCAGTCTTTGGCAGGGAGGAACTGAAGCTTTCTTT.

CDR3: CASSVEVSSYEQYF. CDR3 bases: TGTGCCAGCAGCGTCGAGGTGAGCTCCTACGAGCAGTACTTC. The chain links TRBV7-6 to TRBJ2-7, with unresolved D. CDR3 length equals 14 residues. The V end lost 5 bases, the J end lost 0 bases, and 11 bases lay between the germline ends. Germline CDR1 is SGHVS and CDR2 is FNYEAQ.

The V gene is TRBV28, the J gene TRBJ2-3, with D perhaps TRBD2 (6 bases). CDR3 size: 14 residues. Trimming took 2 bases from V and 4 from J, leaving 10 bases between them. The germline CDR1 and CDR2 sequences are MDHEN and SYDVKM. The CDR3 loop reads CASSLAGTADTQYF. The CDR3 bases are TGTGCCAGCAGTTTAGCGGGGACGGCAGATACGCAGTATTTT.

V and J are TRBV9 and TRBJ2-1, with 11 bases lining up with TRBD2. The junction had 4 bases not matched to a gene; V was cut back by 4 bases and J by 7 bases. The germline V gene has CDR1 SGDLS and CDR2 YYNGEE. The CDR3 extends over 14 amino acids. DNA of the CDR3: TGTGCCAGCAGCCCTAGCGGGGGGCTGAATGAGCAGTTCTTC. It yields the protein CASSPSGGLNEQFF.

CDR3 sequence: CASSEGGDRVGETQYF. CDR3 in DNA: TGTGCCAGCAGTGAGGGAGGGGACAGGGTTGGAGAGACCCAGTACTTC. V gene TRBV2 combines with J gene TRBJ2-5; 9 nucleotides line up with TRBD1. The V and J ends lost 3 bases and 4 bases, in that order; junction bases with no gene match: 9. This CDR3 region has 16 residues. Germline loops: CDR1 SNHLY, CDR2 FYNNEI.

V usage is TRBV28 and J usage is TRBJ1-2, with unresolved D. There are 11 residues in the CDR3. V lost 2 bases to trimming and J lost 5 bases, with 3 bases between them. CDR1 MDHEN and CDR2 SYDVKM come from the germline V gene. This chain's CDR3 is CASSLEYGYTF. The CDR3 bases are TGTGCCAGCAGTTTAGAGTATGGCTACACCTTC.

This clone was seen only a few times. The chain has TRBV6-5 and TRBJ2-3; 9 nucleotides agree with TRBD2. The CDR3 totals 16 residues. Germline CDR1 reads MNHEY; CDR2 reads SVGAGI. The junction had 4 bases not matched to a gene; V was cut back by 2 bases and J by 1 base. The DNA of the CDR3 is TGTGCCAGCAGTTACCGGGGACTAGCCCGCACAGATACGCAGTATTTT. Amino acids: CASSYRGLARTDTQYF.

The chain has TRBV6-1 and TRBJ1-2; TRBD1 matches at 7 bases. Germline CDR1 is MNHNS and CDR2 is SASEGT. This CDR3 is built from 16 residues. With V trimmed by 0 bases and J by 2 bases, 6 bases remained unmatched. DNA for the CDR3: TGTGCCAGCAGTGAAGCGCTTGAGGGGGCAAACTATGGCTACACCTTC. This codes for CASSEALEGANYGYTF.

The chain has TRBV7-3 and TRBJ2-1; 10 nucleotides align to TRBD2. This CDR3 has 19 amino acids. Germline values: CDR1 SGHTA, CDR2 FQGTGA. V was pared by 1 base and J by 4 bases, with 13 bases of the junction left unmatched. This CDR3 reads CASSLKGRASGGSYNEQFF. As DNA, the CDR3 is TGTGCCAGCAGCTTAAAGGGCAGGGCTAGCGGGGGTTCGTACAATGAGCAGTTCTTC.

V usage is TRBV4-2 and J usage is TRBJ2-7, with 10 bases that match TRBD1. There are 18 residues in the CDR3. Trimming took 1 base from V and 4 from J; bases not matched to a gene: 13. Germline CDR1 reads LGHNA; CDR2 reads YNFKEQ. This chain's CDR3 is CASSQGPSETGGKYEQYF. The CDR3 region has the DNA TGTGCCAGCAGCCAAGGGCCCTCCGAGACAGGGGGCAAGTACGAGCAGTACTTC.

The chain couples TRBV2 to TRBJ1-2; 7 bases are shared with TRBD1. The CDR3 runs to 14 residues. V lost 6 bases to trimming and J lost 4 bases; unmatched junction nucleotides: 8. Germline assignment: CDR1 SNHLY and CDR2 FYNNEI. The CDR3 spells CASRSTGSLYGYTF. The CDR3 bases are TGTGCCAGCAGGTCGACAGGGAGTCTCTATGGCTACACCTTC.

The chain carries TRBV27 and TRBJ1-1; D might be TRBD1 (6 bases). Germline V gives CDR1 MNHEY, CDR2 SMNVEV (reference sequence). Deletions cut 2 bases from V and 0 bases from J, with 10 bases between. CDR3 length equals 15 residues. The CDR3 here is CASSLNGQLNTEAFF. As DNA, the CDR3 is TGTGCCAGCAGTTTAAACGGACAGCTGAACACTGAAGCTTTCTTT.

This clone was seen a handful of times. The V gene is TRBV10-3, the J gene TRBJ1-4, with TRBD1 matching 9 bases. CDR1 is ENHRY, CDR2 SYGVKD, per germline. J was trimmed by 5 bases and V by 3 bases; bases with no gene match: 13. CDR3 length equals 18 residues. The DNA for the CDR3 is TGTGCCATCAGTGATTCGCCCGGGACAGGGAAGGGGAATGAAAAACTGTTTTTT. Translation gives CAISDSPGTGKGNEKLFF.

This clone was observed a few times. This sequence joins TRBV6-1 and TRBJ2-1, with a tentative D call TRBD1 (5 bases). Germline values: CDR1 MNHNS, CDR2 SASEGT. V lost 3 bases and J 10 bases, leaving 7 bases between the germline ends. This CDR3 is built from 11 residues. For the CDR3, the DNA is TGTGCCAGCAGTGACAGGGTGGAGCAGTTCTTC. Its translation is CASSDRVEQFF.

In this sample, this clone turned up a few times. This chain joins TRBV6-5 and TRBJ2-3; D possibly corresponds to TRBD2 (6 bases). The CDR3 spans 16 residues. V was pared by 0 bases and J by 0 bases, with 10 bases between. The V gene's germline CDR1 is MNHEY and CDR2 SVGAGI. CDR3 nucleotides: TGTGCCAGCAGTTACTCGGGAGGTGCTAGCACAGATACGCAGTATTTT. This translates into CASSYSGGASTDTQYF.

The chain couples TRBV6-5 to TRBJ2-1; TRBD1 might be the D (6 bases). The CDR3 sequence is 12 residues long. Germline V gene sequence: CDR1 MNHEY, CDR2 SVGAGI. Trimming cost V 6 bases and J 13 bases, with 16 bases left between them. CDR3 sequence (DNA): TGTGCCAGCAGCCGACATGGGGGCGAACAGTTCTTC. Its protein is CASSRHGGEQFF.

The CDR3, as DNA: TGTGCCAGCAGCTTCGACAGAGGCTACACCTTC. Translating it yields CASSFDRGYTF. The V call is TRBV5-6, the J call TRBJ1-2, with D perhaps matching TRBD1 (5 bases). In germline, CDR1 is SGHDT, CDR2 YYEEEE. CDR3 size: 11 residues. Deletions cut 2 bases from V and 8 bases from J, with 7 bases between.

The chain carries TRBV13 and TRBJ2-2, with TRBD2 identical over 11 bases. The CDR3 covers 15 residues. The trim removed 5 bases at V and 4 bases at J, leaving 3 bases unmatched. The germline V gene encodes CDR1 PRHDT and CDR2 FYEKMQ (reference sequence). The CDR3 region is CASSEGLAATGELFF. Written as DNA, the CDR3 is TGTGCCAGCAGCGAGGGACTAGCGGCCACCGGGGAGCTGTTTTTT.

The V call is TRBV19, the J call TRBJ2-5; tentatively, D is TRBD1 (6 bases). The V gene lost 6 bases and the J gene lost 4 bases, with 15 bases spanning the gap. The CDR3 has 14 residues. The germline CDR1 and CDR2 sequences are LNHDA and SQIVND (reference sequence). Here the CDR3 DNA reads TGTGCCAGTAGCCAGGGGACCGTGGGAGAGACCCAGTACTTC. Translated, it gives CASSQGTVGETQYF.

This chain uses TRBV2 with TRBJ1-1, with 7 bases matching TRBD1. Trimming took 7 bases from V and 0 from J; bases not matched to a gene: 5. CDR1 and CDR2 from the germline V gene are SNHLY and FYNNEI. The CDR3 loop spans 14 amino acids. CDR3 sequence (DNA): TGTGCCAGCATCATGGGACAGATGAACACTGAAGCTTTCTTT. Translation gives CASIMGQMNTEAFF.

The chain joins TRBV6-5 to TRBJ1-1; 8 nucleotides align to TRBD1. The germline CDR1 and CDR2 sequences are MNHEY and SVGAGI. This CDR3 is 14 amino acids long. Losses at the gene ends were 6 bases for V and 5 bases for J; bases not matched to a gene: 8. The CDR3 nucleotides read TGTGCCAGCAGCAAGGACAGGGCGAGAACTGAAGCTTTCTTT. It specifies CASSKDRARTEAFF.

This clone appeared a single time. The chain couples TRBV7-3 to TRBJ2-2; possible D gene TRBD2, 5 bases. V was pared by 3 bases and J by 7 bases, with 9 bases between. Germline lookup yields CDR1 SGHTA and CDR2 FQGTGA. The CDR3 has 13 amino acids. The CDR3 coding sequence is TGTGCCAGCAGCTTTAACGAGGGCGGGGAGCTGTTTTTT. As protein: CASSFNEGGELFF. The whole variable domain, remainder taken from reference TRBV7-3 and TRBJ2-2, is GAGVSQTPSNKVTEKGKYVELRCDPISGHTALYWYRQSLGQGPEFLIYFQGTGAADDSGLPNDRFFAVRPEGSVSTLKIQRTERGDSAVYLCASSFNEGGELFFGEGSRLTVL.